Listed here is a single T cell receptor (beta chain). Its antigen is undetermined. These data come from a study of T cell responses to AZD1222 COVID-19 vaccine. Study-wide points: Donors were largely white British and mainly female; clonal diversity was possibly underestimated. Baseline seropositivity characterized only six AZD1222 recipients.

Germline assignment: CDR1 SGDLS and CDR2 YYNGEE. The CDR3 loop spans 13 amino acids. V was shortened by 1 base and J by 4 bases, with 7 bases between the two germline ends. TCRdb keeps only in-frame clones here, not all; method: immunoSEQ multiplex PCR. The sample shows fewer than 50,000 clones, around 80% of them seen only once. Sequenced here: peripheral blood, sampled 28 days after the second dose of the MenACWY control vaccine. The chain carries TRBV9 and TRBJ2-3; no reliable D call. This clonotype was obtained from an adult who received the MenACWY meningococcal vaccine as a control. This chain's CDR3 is CASSVQVSDTQYF. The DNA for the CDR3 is TGTGCCAGCAGCGTACAGGTATCAGATACGCAGTATTTT.